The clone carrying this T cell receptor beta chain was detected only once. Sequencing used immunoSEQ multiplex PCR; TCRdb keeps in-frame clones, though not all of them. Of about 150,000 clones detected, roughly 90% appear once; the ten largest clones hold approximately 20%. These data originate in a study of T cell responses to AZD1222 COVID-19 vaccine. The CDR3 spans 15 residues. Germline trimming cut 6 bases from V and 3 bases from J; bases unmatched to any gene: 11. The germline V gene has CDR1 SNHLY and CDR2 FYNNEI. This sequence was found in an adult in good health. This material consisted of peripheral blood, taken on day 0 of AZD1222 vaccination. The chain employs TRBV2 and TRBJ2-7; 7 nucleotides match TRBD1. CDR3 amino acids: CASRTDRAGGYEQYF. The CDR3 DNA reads TGTGCCAGCAGAACCGACAGGGCTGGAGGCTACGAGCAGTACTTC.